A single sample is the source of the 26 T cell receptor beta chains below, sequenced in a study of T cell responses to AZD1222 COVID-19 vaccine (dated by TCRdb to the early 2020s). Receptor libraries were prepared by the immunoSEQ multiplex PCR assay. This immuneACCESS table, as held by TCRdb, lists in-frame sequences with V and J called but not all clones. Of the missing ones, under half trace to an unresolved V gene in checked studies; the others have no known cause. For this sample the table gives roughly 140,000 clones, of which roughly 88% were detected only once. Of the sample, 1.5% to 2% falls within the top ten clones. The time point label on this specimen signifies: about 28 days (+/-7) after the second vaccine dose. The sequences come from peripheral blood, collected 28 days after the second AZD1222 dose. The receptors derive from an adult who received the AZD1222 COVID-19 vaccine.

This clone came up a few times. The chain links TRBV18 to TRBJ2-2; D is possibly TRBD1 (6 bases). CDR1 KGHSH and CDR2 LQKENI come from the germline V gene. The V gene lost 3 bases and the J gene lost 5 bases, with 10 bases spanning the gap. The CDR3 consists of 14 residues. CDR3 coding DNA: TGTGCCAGCTCACCTTGGCAGGGGACCGGGGAGCTGTTTTTT. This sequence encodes CASSPWQGTGELFF.

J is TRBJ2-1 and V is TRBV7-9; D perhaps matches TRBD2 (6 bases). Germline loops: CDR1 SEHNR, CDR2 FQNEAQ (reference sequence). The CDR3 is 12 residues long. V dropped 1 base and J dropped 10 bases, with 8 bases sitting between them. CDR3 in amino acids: CASSLGLAEQFF. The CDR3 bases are TGTGCCAGCAGCTTAGGTCTAGCGGAGCAGTTCTTC.

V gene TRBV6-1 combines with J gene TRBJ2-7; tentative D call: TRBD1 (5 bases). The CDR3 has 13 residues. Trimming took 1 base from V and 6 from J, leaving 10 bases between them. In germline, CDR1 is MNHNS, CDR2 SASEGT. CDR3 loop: CASSEGAGSEQYV. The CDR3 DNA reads TGTGCCAGCAGTGAAGGGGCAGGGTCCGAGCAGTACGTC.

The DNA of the CDR3 is TGTGCCAGCAGTCCGAGCGGGAGTACAGATACGCAGTATTTT. It codes for CASSPSGSTDTQYF. This chain joins TRBV6-2 or TRBV6-3 and TRBJ2-3; TRBD2 aligns across 8 bases. Unmatched junction bases numbered 4, after V lost 5 bases and J lost 3 bases. The CDR3 is 14 residues long. CDR1 is MNHEY and CDR2 is SVGEGT in the germline V gene.

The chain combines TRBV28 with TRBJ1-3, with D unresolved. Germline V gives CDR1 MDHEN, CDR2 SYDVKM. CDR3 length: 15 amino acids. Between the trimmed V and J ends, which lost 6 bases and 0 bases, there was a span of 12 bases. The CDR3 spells CASSLQLNSGNTIYF. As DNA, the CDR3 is TGTGCCAGCAGCCTCCAGCTGAACTCTGGAAACACCATATATTTT.

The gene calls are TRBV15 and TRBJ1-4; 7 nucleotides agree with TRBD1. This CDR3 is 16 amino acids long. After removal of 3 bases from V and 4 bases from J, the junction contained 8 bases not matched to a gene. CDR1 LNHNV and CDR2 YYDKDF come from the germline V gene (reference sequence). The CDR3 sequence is CATSRTTQGVNEKLFF. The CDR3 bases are TGTGCCACCAGCAGGACGACTCAGGGGGTTAATGAAAAACTGTTTTTT.

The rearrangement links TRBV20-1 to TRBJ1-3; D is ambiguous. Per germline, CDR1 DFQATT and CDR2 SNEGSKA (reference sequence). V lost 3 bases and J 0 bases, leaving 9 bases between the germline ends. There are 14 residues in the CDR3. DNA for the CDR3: TGCAGTGCTAGTGATGAGGGCTCTGGAAACACCATATATTTT. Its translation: CSASDEGSGNTIYF.

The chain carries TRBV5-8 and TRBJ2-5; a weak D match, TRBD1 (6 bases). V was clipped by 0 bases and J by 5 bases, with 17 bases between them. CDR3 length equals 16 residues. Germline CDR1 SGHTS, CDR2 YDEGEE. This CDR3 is CASSLVGATRGETQYF. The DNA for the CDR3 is TGTGCCAGCAGCTTGGTGGGGGCCACTAGAGGGGAGACCCAGTACTTC.

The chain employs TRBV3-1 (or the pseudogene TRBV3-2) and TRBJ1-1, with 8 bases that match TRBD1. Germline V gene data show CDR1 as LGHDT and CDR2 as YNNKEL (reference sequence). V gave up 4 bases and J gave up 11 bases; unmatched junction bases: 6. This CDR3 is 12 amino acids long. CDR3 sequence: CASSPTDRAAFF. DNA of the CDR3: TGTGCCAGCAGCCCGACGGACAGGGCGGCTTTCTTT.

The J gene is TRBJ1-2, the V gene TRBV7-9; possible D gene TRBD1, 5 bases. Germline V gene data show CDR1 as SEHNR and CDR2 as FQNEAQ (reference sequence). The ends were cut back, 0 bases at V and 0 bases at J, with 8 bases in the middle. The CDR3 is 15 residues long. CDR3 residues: CASSLAGGANYGYTF. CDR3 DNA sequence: TGTGCCAGCAGCTTAGCCGGAGGGGCTAACTATGGCTACACCTTC.

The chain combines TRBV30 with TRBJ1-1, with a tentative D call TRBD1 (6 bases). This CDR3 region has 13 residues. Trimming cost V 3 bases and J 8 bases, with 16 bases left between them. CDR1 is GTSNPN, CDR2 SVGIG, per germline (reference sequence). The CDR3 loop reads CAWSDGLTGEAFF. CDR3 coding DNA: TGTGCCTGGAGCGACGGCCTAACAGGGGAAGCTTTCTTT.

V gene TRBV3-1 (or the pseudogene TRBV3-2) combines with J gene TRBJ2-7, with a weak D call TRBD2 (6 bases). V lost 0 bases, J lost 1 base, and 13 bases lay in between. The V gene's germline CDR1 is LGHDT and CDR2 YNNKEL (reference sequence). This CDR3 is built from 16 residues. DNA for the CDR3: TGTGCCAGCAGCCAAGATGGCACCGGGGGATCCTACGAGCAGTACTTC. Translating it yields CASSQDGTGGSYEQYF.

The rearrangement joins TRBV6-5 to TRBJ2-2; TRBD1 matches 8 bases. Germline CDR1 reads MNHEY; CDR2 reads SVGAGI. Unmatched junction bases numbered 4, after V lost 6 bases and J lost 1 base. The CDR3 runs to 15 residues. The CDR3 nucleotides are TGTGCCAGCAGGTCAGGGACAGGGAACACCGGGGAGCTGTTTTTT. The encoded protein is CASRSGTGNTGELFF.

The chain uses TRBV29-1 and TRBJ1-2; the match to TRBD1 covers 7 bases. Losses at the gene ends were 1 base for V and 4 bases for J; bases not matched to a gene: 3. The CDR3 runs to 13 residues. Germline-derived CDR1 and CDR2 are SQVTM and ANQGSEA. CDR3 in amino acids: CSVEGTGGYGYTF. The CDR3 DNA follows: TGCAGCGTTGAAGGGACAGGCGGCTATGGCTACACCTTC.

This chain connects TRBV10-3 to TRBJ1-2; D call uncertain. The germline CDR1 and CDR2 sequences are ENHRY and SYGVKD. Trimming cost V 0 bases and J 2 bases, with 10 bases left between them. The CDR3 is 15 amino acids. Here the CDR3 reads CAISESMGVNYGYTF. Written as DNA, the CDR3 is TGTGCCATCAGTGAGTCGATGGGAGTGAACTATGGCTACACCTTC.

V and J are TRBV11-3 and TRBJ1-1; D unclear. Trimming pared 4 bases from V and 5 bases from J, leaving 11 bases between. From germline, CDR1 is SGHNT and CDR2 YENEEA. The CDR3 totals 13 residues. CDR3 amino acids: CASSSSVVTEAFF. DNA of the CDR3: TGTGCCAGCAGCTCCAGTGTGGTTACTGAAGCTTTCTTT. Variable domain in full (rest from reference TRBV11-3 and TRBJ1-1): EAGVVQSPRYKIIEKKQPVAFWCNPISGHNTLYWYLQNLGQGPELLIRYENEEAVDDSQLPKDRFSAERLKGVDSTLKIQPAELGDSAVYLCASSSSVVTEAFFGQGTRLTVV.

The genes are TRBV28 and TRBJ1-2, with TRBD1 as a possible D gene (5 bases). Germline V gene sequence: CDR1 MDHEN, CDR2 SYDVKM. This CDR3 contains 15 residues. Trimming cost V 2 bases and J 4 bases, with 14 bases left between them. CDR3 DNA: TGTGCCAGCAGTTTAAATCATCAGAGGGGCTATGGCTACACCTTC. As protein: CASSLNHQRGYGYTF.

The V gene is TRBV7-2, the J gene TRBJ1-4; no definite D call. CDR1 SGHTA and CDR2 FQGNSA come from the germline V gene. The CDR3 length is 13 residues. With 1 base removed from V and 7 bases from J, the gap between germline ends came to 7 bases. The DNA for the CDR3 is TGTGCCAGCAGCTTAGTCCCCCGTGAAAAACTGTTTTTT. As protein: CASSLVPREKLFF. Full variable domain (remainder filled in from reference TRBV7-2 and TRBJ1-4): GAGVSQSPSNKVTEKGKDVELRCDPISGHTALYWYRQSLGQGLEFLIYFQGNSAPDKSGLPSDRFSAERTGGSVSTLTIQRTQQEDSAVYLCASSLVPREKLFFGSGTQLSVL.

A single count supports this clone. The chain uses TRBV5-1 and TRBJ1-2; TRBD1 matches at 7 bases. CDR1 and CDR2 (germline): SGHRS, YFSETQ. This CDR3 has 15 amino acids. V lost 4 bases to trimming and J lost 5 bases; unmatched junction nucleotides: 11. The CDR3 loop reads CASSRLGTETYGYTF. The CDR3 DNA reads TGCGCCAGCAGCCGTTTAGGGACAGAGACATATGGCTACACCTTC.

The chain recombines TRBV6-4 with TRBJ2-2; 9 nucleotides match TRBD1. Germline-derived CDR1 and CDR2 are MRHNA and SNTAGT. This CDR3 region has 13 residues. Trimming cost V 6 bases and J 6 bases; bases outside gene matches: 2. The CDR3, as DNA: TGTGCCAGCAGCAGGACAGGGGCCGGGGAGCTGTTTTTT. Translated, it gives CASSRTGAGELFF.

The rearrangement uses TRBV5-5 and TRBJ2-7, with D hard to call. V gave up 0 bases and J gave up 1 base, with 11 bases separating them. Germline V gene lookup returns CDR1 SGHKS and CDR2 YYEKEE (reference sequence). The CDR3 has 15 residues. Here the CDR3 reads CASSLGSAESYEQYF. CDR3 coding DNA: TGTGCCAGCAGCTTGGGAAGCGCCGAGTCCTACGAGCAGTACTTC.

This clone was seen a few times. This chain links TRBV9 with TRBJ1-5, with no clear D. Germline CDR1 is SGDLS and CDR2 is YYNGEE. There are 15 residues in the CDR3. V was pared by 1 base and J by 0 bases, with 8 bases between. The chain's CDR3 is CASSVSGNSNQPQHF. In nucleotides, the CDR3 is TGTGCCAGCAGCGTATCCGGGAATAGCAATCAGCCCCAGCATTTT.

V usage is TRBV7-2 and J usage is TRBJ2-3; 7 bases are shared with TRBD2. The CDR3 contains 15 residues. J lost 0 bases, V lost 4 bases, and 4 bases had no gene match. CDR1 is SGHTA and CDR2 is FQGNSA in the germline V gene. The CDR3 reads CASSSSGTSTDTQYF. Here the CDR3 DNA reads TGTGCCAGCAGCTCCAGCGGGACTAGCACAGATACGCAGTATTTT.

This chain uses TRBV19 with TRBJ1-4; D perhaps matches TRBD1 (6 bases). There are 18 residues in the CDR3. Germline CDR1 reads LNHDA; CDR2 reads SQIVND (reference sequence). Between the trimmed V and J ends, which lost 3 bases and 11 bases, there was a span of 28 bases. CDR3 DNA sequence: TGTGCCAGTAGTATCGGGTATGGGGGACAAGAAATGAATTTGAAACTGTTTTTT. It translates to CASSIGYGGQEMNLKLFF.

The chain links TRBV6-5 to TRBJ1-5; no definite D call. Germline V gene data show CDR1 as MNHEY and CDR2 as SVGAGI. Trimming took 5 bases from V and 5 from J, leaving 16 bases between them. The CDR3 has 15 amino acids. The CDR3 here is CASSMEVSVDQPQHF. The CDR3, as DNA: TGTGCCAGCAGTATGGAGGTCTCGGTGGATCAGCCCCAGCATTTT.

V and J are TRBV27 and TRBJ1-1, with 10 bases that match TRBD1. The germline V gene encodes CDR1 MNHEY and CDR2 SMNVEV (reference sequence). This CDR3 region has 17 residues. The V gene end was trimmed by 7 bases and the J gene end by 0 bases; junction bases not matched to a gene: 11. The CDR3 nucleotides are TGTGCCAGCAAAAGCCCGAGGACAGGGGGGATGAACACTGAAGCTTTCTTT. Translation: CASKSPRTGGMNTEAFF.